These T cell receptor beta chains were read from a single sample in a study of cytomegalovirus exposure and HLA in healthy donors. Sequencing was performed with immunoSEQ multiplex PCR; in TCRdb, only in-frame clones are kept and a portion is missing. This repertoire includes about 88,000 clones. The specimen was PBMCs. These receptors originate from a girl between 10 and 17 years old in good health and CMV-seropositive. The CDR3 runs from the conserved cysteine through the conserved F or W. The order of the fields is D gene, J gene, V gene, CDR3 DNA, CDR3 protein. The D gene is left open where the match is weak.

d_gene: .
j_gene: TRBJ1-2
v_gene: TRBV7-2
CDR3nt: TGTGCCAGCAGCCTCACCCCGACCCCCGCGGATGGCTACACCTTC
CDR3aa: CASSLTPTPADGYTF

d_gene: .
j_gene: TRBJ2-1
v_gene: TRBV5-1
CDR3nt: TGCGCCAGTTCAGAGGTGTCCTACAATGAGCAGTTCTTC
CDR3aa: CASSEVSYNEQFF

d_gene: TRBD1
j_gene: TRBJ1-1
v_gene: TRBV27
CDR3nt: TGTGCCAGCAGTTTATCGGGGACAGTTTTGGGCACTGAAGCTTTCTTT
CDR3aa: CASSLSGTVLGTEAFF

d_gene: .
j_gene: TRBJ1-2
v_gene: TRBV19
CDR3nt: TGTGCCAGTAGTATCATTGAGCGGGGGACCTATGGCTACACCTTC
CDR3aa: CASSIIERGTYGYTF

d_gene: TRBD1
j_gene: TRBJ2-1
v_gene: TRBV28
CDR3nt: TGTGCCAGCAGCCCGGGGACAGGGATTTTCTACAATGAGCAGTTCTTC
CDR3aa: CASSPGTGIFYNEQFF

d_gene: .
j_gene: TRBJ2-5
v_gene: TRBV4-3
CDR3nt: TGCGCCAGCAGCCCCAGGGGACATGGAGAGACCCAGTACTTC
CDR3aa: CASSPRGHGETQYF

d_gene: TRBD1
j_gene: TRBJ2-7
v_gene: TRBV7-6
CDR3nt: TGTGCCAGCAGCACCACAGGGGGCAGTGTAAACGAGCAGTACTTC
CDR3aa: CASSTTGGSVNEQYF

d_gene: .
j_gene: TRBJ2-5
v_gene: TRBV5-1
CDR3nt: TGCGCCAGCAGCTTGAATTTCGACAGTGAGAAGGAGACCCAGTACTTC
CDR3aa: CASSLNFDSEKETQYF

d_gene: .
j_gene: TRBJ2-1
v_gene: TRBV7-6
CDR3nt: TGTGCCAGCAGCTTAGTAACGTTTGGGCCAGGTTTTAATGAGCAGTTCTTC
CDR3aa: CASSLVTFGPGFNEQFF

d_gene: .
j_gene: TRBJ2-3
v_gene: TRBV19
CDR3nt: TGTGCCAGTAGTATAATCGGGGGGCGCACAGATACGCAGTATTTT
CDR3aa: CASSIIGGRTDTQYF

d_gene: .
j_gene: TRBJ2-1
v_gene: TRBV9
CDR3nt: TGTGCCAGCAGCGTATTGCTGGGGAGTGAGCAGTTCTTC
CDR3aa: CASSVLLGSEQFF

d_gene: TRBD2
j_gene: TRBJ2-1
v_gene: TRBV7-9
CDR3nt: TGTGCCAGCAGCTTAGAAGTCCTAGCGGGGGGCCCGAATGAGCAGTTCTTC
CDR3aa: CASSLEVLAGGPNEQFF

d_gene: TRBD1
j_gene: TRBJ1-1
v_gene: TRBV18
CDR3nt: TGTGCCAGCTCAGCACAGGGGCTAAACACTGAAGCTTTCTTT
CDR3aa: CASSAQGLNTEAFF

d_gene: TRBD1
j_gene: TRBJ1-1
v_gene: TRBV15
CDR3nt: TGTGCCACCAGCGAGGCGGGACAGGGGTTTAAGGCTGAAGCTTTCTTT
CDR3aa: CATSEAGQGFKAEAFF

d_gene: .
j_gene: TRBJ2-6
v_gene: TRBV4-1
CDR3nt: TGCGCCAGCGCAGTCCCCCCCTTAACTAGCCGCGACTCTGGGGCCAACGTCCTGACTTTC
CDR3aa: CASAVPPLTSRDSGANVLTF

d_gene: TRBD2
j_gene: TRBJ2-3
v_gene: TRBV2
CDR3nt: TGTGCCAGCAGTGAAATTAGCGGGGGGGCGGATACGCAGTATTTT
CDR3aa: CASSEISGGADTQYF

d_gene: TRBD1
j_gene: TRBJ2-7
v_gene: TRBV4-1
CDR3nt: TGCGCCAGCAGCCACTCCGGGACAGGGTACGACGAGCAGTACTTC
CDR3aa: CASSHSGTGYDEQYF

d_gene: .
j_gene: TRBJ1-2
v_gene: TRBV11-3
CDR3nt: TGTGCCAGCAGCTATAAACAACAGCCCTATGGCTACACCTTC
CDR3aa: CASSYKQQPYGYTF

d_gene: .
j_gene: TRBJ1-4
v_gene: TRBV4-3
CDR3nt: TGCGCCAGCAGCCAAGATTGGGGGGGCGGGGAAAAACTGTTTTTT
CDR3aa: CASSQDWGGGEKLFF